Sequencing of this T cell receptor beta chain was carried out in a study of blood T cells in healthy people across ages. Study-wide findings and caveats: Unsorted PBMC material precluded a definitive naive versus antigen-experienced comparison.

This clonotype was detected a few times. Its antigen is not known. The CDR3 runs to 15 residues. Germline V lookup: CDR1 LGHNA, CDR2 YNFKEQ. The ends were cut back, 0 bases at V and 6 bases at J, with 12 bases in the middle. Through a sample-barcoded 5' primer and a J-beta primer mix, a second PCR was run for roughly 7 to 12 cycles. TCRdb passed the 5' RACE reads through MiXCR, listing each CDR3 protein once. The data show 950,000 to 1,200,000 distinct CDR3 sequences, less than 45% seen once. The chain is built from TRBV4-2 and TRBJ1-5, with D maybe TRBD1 (6 bases). The TCR comes from a man aged 18-30 years in good health. The sequenced sample was blood. The CDR3 loop reads CASSQDPGGRQPQHF. As DNA, the CDR3 is TGTGCCAGCAGCCAAGATCCCGGGGGGCGTCAGCCCCAGCATTTT.